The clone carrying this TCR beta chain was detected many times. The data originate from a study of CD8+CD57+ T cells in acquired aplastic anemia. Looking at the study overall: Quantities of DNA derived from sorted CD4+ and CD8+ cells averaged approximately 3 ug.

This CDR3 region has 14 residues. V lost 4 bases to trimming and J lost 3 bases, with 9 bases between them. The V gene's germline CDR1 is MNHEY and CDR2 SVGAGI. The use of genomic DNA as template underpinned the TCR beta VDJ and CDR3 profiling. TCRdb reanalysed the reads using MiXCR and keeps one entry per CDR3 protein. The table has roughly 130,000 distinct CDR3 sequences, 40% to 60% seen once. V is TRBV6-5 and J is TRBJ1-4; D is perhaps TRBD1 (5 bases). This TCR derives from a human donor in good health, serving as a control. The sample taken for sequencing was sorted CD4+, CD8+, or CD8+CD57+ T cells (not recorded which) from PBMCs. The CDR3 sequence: CASSSTAANEKLFF. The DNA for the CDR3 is TGTGCCAGCAGTTCGACAGCAGCTAATGAAAAACTGTTTTTT.